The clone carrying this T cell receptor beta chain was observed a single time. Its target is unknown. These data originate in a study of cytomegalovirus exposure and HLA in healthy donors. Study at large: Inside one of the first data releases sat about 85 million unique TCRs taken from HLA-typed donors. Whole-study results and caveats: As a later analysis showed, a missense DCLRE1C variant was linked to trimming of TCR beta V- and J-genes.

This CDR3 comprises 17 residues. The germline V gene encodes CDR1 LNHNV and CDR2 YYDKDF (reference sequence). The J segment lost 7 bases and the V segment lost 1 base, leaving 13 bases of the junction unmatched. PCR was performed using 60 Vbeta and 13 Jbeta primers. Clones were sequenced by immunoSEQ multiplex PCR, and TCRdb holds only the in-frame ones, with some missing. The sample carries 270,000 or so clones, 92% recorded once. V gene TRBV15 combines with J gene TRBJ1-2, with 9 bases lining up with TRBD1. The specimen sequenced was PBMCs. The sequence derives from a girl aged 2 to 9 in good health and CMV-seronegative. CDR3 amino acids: CATSRGWGQGQRIGYTF. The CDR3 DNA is TGTGCCACCAGCAGAGGCTGGGGACAGGGTCAGCGTATTGGCTACACCTTC.